The 2 T cell receptor beta chains reported below all come from one sample, sequenced in a study of blood T cell repertoires in COVID-19. Clones were read by immunoSEQ multiplex PCR, and TCRdb kept only the in-frame ones, dropping some. The table shows about 180,000 clones, with around 88% occurring only once. Sequenced material: PBMCs or T cells enriched from blood (not recorded which). The receptors were gathered from a woman aged 25-40 years who had recovered from COVID-19.

The chain has TRBV28 and TRBJ1-2, with TRBD1 matching 7 bases. The junction had 3 bases not matched to a gene; V was cut back by 7 bases and J by 4 bases. Germline V lookup: CDR1 MDHEN, CDR2 SYDVKM. The length of the CDR3 is 12 residues. The CDR3 nucleotides are TGTGCCAGCAATCGACAGGGCTATGGCTACACCTTC. Its translation: CASNRQGYGYTF.

This sequence joins TRBV28 and TRBJ2-1, with 16 nucleotides matching TRBD2. Germline V CDR1 and CDR2: MDHEN, SYDVKM. The junction had 13 bases not matched to a gene; V was cut back by 5 bases and J by 3 bases. The CDR3 spans 20 residues. The CDR3: CASSPTPGTSGRAGYNEQFF. CDR3 nucleotide sequence: TGTGCCAGCAGTCCAACCCCCGGGACTAGCGGGAGGGCCGGCTACAATGAGCAGTTCTTC.